The 5 T cell receptor beta chains in this list originate from one sample, sequenced in a study of blood T cell repertoires in COVID-19. Assay: immunoSEQ multiplex PCR; the TCRdb copy retains only in-frame clones and omits some. This table has about 240,000 clones, roughly 81% appearing once. The sample consisted of peripheral blood. These receptors originate from a man aged 50-60 years with acute or convalescent COVID-19.

The chain has TRBV9 and TRBJ2-3, with 13 nucleotides matching TRBD2. The CDR3 sequence is 18 residues long. V dropped 2 bases and J dropped 0; count of bases not matched to a gene: 6. Germline V gene data show CDR1 as SGDLS and CDR2 as YYNGEE. The CDR3 DNA reads TGTGCCAGCAGCGTGACTAGCGGGGGGCCCCTAAGCACAGATACGCAGTATTTT. Translating gives CASSVTSGGPLSTDTQYF.

This clone was counted a single time. CDR3 DNA: TGCGCCAGCAGTAACCATCCGGGACAGGGGTCGAGCTACACCTTC. Translating gives CASSNHPGQGSSYTF. The rearrangement joins TRBV5-1 to TRBJ1-2, with 10 bases that match TRBD1. Trimming at V came to 5 bases and at J to 9 bases, leaving 13 bases not matched to a gene. The CDR3 spans 15 residues. The V gene's germline CDR1 is SGHRS and CDR2 YFSETQ. Using reference TRBV5-1 and TRBJ1-2 for the parts outside the CDR3, the full variable domain is KAGVTQTPRYLIKTRGQQVTLSCSPISGHRSVSWYQQTPGQGLQFLFEYFSETQRNKGNFPGRFSGRQFSNSRSEMNVSTLELGDSALYLCASSNHPGQGSSYTFGSGTRLTVV.

The chain couples TRBV5-8 to TRBJ1-5; D is perhaps TRBD1 (6 bases). The CDR3 totals 13 residues. V was pared by 2 bases and J by 9 bases, with 12 bases between. Germline-derived CDR1 and CDR2 are SGHTS and YDEGEE. In DNA form, the CDR3 reads TGTGCCAGCAGCTTCCCAGGGGCCTCGCCCCAGCATTTT. It translates to CASSFPGASPQHF. Together with reference TRBV5-8 and TRBJ1-5, the CDR3 gives the full variable domain: EAGVTQSPTHLIKTRGQQATLRCSPISGHTSVYWYQQALGLGLQFLLWYDEGEERNRGNFPPRFSGRQFPNYSSELNVNALELEDSALYLCASSFPGASPQHFGDGTRLSIL.

The V call is TRBV9, the J call TRBJ1-2; the match to TRBD1 covers 8 bases. From germline, CDR1 is SGDLS and CDR2 YYNGEE. The CDR3 runs 14 residues. V lost 4 bases and J lost 6; bases outside the gene matches: 8. The CDR3 protein is CASSLRTGLDGYTF. DNA of the CDR3: TGTGCCAGCAGCCTACGGACAGGGTTGGATGGCTACACCTTC.

This clone was seen a few times. The V call is TRBV5-1, the J call TRBJ1-4, with D maybe TRBD1 (6 bases). The V gene lost 0 bases and the J gene lost 8 bases, with 14 bases spanning the gap. CDR1 and CDR2 (germline): SGHRS, YFSETQ. CDR3 length equals 15 residues. The CDR3 nucleotides are TGCGCCAGCAGCTTGGGCAGGGGAGAGAACGAAAAACTGTTTTTT. Translation gives CASSLGRGENEKLFF.